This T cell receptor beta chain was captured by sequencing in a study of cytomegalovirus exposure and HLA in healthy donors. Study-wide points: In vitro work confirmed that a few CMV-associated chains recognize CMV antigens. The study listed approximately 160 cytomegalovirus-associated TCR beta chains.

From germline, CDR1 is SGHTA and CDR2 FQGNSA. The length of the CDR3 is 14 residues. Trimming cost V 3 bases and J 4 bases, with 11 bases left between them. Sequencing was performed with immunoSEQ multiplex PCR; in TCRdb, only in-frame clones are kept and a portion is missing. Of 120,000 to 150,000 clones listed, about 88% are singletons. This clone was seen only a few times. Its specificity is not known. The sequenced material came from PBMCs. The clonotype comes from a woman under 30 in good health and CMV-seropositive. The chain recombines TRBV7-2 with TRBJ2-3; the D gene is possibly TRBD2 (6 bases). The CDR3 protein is CASSFIWEADTQYF. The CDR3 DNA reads TGTGCCAGCAGCTTTATATGGGAGGCAGATACGCAGTATTTT.